This is a list of T cell receptor beta chains from one sample in a study of blood T cell repertoires in COVID-19. Using immunoSEQ multiplex PCR, the repertoire was profiled, and TCRdb retains in-frame clones only, with some absent. The table records about 130,000 clones, approximately 83% of them present only once. The sequenced sample was peripheral blood. The receptors here all came from a woman aged 45-59 years with acute or convalescent COVID-19. Both conserved end residues are part of each CDR3. Fields, in order: V gene, J gene, D gene, clone size, CDR3 protein, CDR3 DNA. A D gene is named only where the DNA matches it firmly. A row's size may be missing; if present it is once, few, many or a size class.

V: TRBV28; J: TRBJ1-2; D: -; size: once; CDR3: CASTTGLRGYTF; DNA: TGTGCCAGCACCACAGGGTTGAGGGGCTACACCTTC
V: TRBV5-1; J: TRBJ1-6; D: TRBD1; size: -; CDR3: CASSTGQGSPLHF; DNA: TGCGCCAGCAGCACTGGACAGGGATCACCCCTCCACTTT
V: TRBV27; J: TRBJ1-1; D: -; size: once; CDR3: CASSQTGQLNTEAFF; DNA: TGTGCCAGCAGTCAGACAGGACAGTTGAACACTGAAGCTTTCTTT
V: TRBV11-3; J: TRBJ2-3; D: -; size: -; CDR3: CASSIKQGATDTQYF; DNA: TGTGCCAGCAGCATAAAGCAGGGTGCCACAGATACGCAGTATTTT
V: TRBV2; J: TRBJ1-1; D: TRBD1; size: -; CDR3: CASGTGGDTEAFF; DNA: TGTGCCAGCGGGACAGGGGGGGACACTGAAGCTTTCTTT
V: TRBV6-1; J: TRBJ2-7; D: -; size: -; CDR3: CASSEYRTSSEQYF; DNA: TGTGCCAGCAGTGAATATAGAACGTCGAGCGAGCAGTACTTC
V: TRBV10-2; J: TRBJ1-1; D: TRBD1; size: once; CDR3: CATRQGVASGTEAFF; DNA: TGCGCCACTCGACAGGGGGTAGCCTCCGGGACTGAAGCTTTCTTT
V: TRBV6-5; J: TRBJ2-2; D: TRBD1; size: -; CDR3: CASSKRTGDTGELFF; DNA: TGTGCCAGCAGTAAGAGGACAGGCGATACCGGGGAGCTGTTTTTT
V: TRBV20-1; J: TRBJ1-2; D: -; size: -; CDR3: CSASEGTKPSF; DNA: TGCAGTGCTAGTGAGGGCACAAAACCCTCCTTC
V: TRBV2; J: TRBJ1-2; D: -; size: -; CDR3: CASSEGGVGYTF; DNA: TGTGCCAGCAGTGAAGGCGGGGTCGGCTACACCTTC
V: TRBV18; J: TRBJ1-1; D: -; size: -; CDR3: CASSPTKWEAFF; DNA: TGTGCCAGCTCACCAACTAAATGGGAAGCTTTCTTT
V: TRBV6-6; J: TRBJ1-6; D: -; size: -; CDR3: CASSYSTGSNSPLHF; DNA: TGTGCCAGCAGTTACTCAACAGGGAGCAATTCACCCCTCCACTTT
V: TRBV6-1; J: TRBJ1-1; D: -; size: -; CDR3: CASSEAGQGRAFF; DNA: TGTGCCAGCAGTGAAGCAGGGCAGGGGAGAGCTTTCTTT
V: TRBV7-9; J: TRBJ2-1; D: TRBD2; size: -; CDR3: CASSLQRTSGGYNEQFF; DNA: TGTGCCAGCAGCTTACAGAGGACTAGCGGGGGGTACAATGAGCAGTTCTTC
V: TRBV7-3; J: TRBJ1-6; D: TRBD1; size: -; CDR3: CASRLGTGYSPLHF; DNA: TGTGCCAGCAGATTAGGGACAGGGTATTCACCCCTCCACTTT
V: TRBV9; J: TRBJ1-4; D: TRBD1; size: -; CDR3: CASSPTGVLGEKLFF; DNA: TGTGCCAGCAGCCCCACAGGGGTTTTGGGTGAAAAACTGTTTTTT
V: TRBV27; J: TRBJ2-1; D: TRBD1; size: -; CDR3: CASGQGTYNEQFF; DNA: TGTGCCAGCGGACAGGGGACCTACAATGAGCAGTTCTTC
V: TRBV9; J: TRBJ2-3; D: -; size: -; CDR3: CASSVVPGSTDTQYF; DNA: TGTGCCAGCAGCGTAGTCCCAGGGAGCACAGATACGCAGTATTTT
V: TRBV5-6; J: TRBJ1-3; D: -; size: few; CDR3: CASSLGSIRTVAGNTIYF; DNA: TGTGCCAGCAGCTTGGGATCAATCAGGACAGTAGCCGGAAACACCATATATTTT
V: TRBV6-5; J: TRBJ1-1; D: TRBD1; size: -; CDR3: CASYVTGSGNTEAFF; DNA: TGTGCCAGTTACGTGACAGGGTCGGGGAACACTGAAGCTTTCTTT
V: TRBV9; J: TRBJ1-1; D: TRBD1; size: -; CDR3: CASSFQDRGEAFF; DNA: TGTGCCAGCAGCTTCCAGGACAGGGGTGAAGCTTTCTTT
V: TRBV30; J: TRBJ1-5; D: -; size: -; CDR3: CAWSEQGNQPQHF; DNA: TGTGCCTGGAGTGAGCAGGGCAATCAGCCCCAGCATTTT
V: TRBV24-1; J: TRBJ1-2; D: -; size: once; CDR3: CATSSDSVVYGYTF; DNA: TGTGCCACCAGTTCCGACAGTGTGGTGTATGGCTACACCTTC
V: TRBV2; J: TRBJ1-4; D: TRBD1; size: -; CDR3: CASNRDRRPEKLFF; DNA: TGTGCCAGCAACCGGGACAGGCGCCCTGAAAAACTGTTTTTT
V: TRBV7-9; J: TRBJ2-7; D: TRBD1; size: -; CDR3: CASSSTGAYEPHF; DNA: TGTGCCAGCAGCTCCACAGGGGCCTACGAGCCCCACTTC
V: TRBV29-1; J: TRBJ2-4; D: TRBD1; size: -; CDR3: CSVKQGARGNIQYF; DNA: TGCAGCGTGAAACAGGGGGCGCGGGGAAACATTCAGTACTTC
V: TRBV18; J: TRBJ1-1; D: -; size: -; CDR3: CASSQAGNTEAFF; DNA: TGTGCCAGCTCACAAGCTGGGAACACTGAAGCTTTCTTT
V: TRBV5-5; J: TRBJ1-6; D: -; size: -; CDR3: CASSPPDGDSSPLHF; DNA: TGTGCCAGCAGCCCCCCGGACGGGGATAGTTCACCCCTCCACTTT
V: TRBV7-3; J: TRBJ2-3; D: TRBD2; size: -; CDR3: CASSSTSGETDTQYF; DNA: TGTGCCAGCAGCTCTACTAGCGGGGAAACAGATACGCAGTATTTT
V: TRBV5-4; J: TRBJ1-1; D: -; size: few; CDR3: CASSPGGVAANTEAFF; DNA: TGTGCCAGCAGCCCCGGCGGGGTGGCCGCGAACACTGAAGCTTTCTTT
V: TRBV3-1/TRBV3-2; J: TRBJ1-1; D: TRBD1; size: -; CDR3: CASSHQYRGRRGTEAFF; DNA: TGTGCCAGCAGCCACCAGTACAGGGGGCGCCGAGGGACTGAAGCTTTCTTT
V: TRBV28; J: TRBJ1-6; D: -; size: -; CDR3: CASSFSGSFYNSPLHF; DNA: TGTGCCAGCAGCTTTTCAGGCAGCTTCTATAATTCACCCCTCCACTTT
V: TRBV7-8; J: TRBJ2-1; D: TRBD1; size: -; CDR3: CASSNPGQGMWNEQFF; DNA: TGTGCCAGCAGCAACCCCGGACAGGGAATGTGGAATGAGCAGTTCTTC
V: TRBV19; J: TRBJ2-5; D: TRBD1; size: -; CDR3: CASSITPGTGGKETQYF; DNA: TGTGCCAGTAGTATTACCCCGGGGACAGGGGGCAAAGAGACCCAGTACTTC
V: TRBV5-5; J: TRBJ1-2; D: TRBD1; size: -; CDR3: CASSLTGGSNYGYTF; DNA: TGTGCCAGCAGCTTAACAGGGGGTAGTAACTATGGCTACACCTTC
V: TRBV30; J: TRBJ1-1; D: -; size: -; CDR3: CAWSVNRRAFF; DNA: TGTGCCTGGAGTGTCAATAGAAGAGCTTTCTTT